This T cell receptor (beta chain) comes out of a study of graft-versus-host responses after intestinal transplantation. In the study overall: Recipients got multivisceral, liver-intestinal, or isolated intestinal transplants. Following induction with anti-thymocyte globulin, all recipients were given tacrolimus and steroids for about 3 years. Overall study results and limits: Within allografts, high graft-versus-host to host-versus-graft clonal ratios were seen among patients with graft-donor T cell macrochimerism. GvH clones occurred in recipient marrow; some first appeared in ileum or blood.

Profiled with immunoSEQ multiplex PCR; TCRdb holds only in-frame clones, not every one. The sample contains 75,000 to 90,000 clones, about 89% of which appear only once. In this sample, this clone turned up once. Its specificity is unknown. The clonotype was recovered from a human donor who received an intestinal transplant. This specimen was unstimulated CD4+ T cells sorted from spleen or lymph node cells, taken before intestinal transplant.

CDR3 amino acids: CATSRALAGRSYEQYF. For the CDR3, the DNA is TGTGCCACCAGCAGAGCTCTAGCGGGCCGCTCCTACGAGCAGTACTTC. V and J are TRBV15 and TRBJ2-7, with TRBD2 matching over 8 bases. Trimming at V came to 1 base and at J to 0 bases, leaving 5 bases not matched to a gene. Germline CDR1 and CDR2: LNHNV and YYDKDF (reference sequence). The CDR3 extends over 16 amino acids.